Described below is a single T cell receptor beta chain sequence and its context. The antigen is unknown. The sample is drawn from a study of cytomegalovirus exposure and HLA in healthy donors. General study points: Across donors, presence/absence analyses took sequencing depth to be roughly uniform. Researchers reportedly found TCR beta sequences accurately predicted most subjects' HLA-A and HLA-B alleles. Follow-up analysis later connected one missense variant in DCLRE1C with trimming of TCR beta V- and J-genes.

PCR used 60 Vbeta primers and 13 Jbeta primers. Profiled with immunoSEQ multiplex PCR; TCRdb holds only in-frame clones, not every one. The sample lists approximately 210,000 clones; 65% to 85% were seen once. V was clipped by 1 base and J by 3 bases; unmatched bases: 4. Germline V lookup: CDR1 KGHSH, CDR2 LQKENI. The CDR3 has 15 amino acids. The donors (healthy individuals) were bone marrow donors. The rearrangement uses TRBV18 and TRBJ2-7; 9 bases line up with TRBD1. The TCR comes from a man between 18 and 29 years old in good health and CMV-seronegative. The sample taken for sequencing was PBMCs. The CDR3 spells CASSPRRTGDYEQYF. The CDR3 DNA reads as TGTGCCAGCTCACCACGTCGGACAGGGGACTACGAGCAGTACTTC. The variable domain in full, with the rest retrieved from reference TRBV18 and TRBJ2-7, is NAGVMQNPRHLVRRRGQEARLRCSPMKGHSHVYWYRQLPEEGLKFMVYLQKENIIDESGMPKERFSAEFPKEGPSILRIQQVVRGDSAAYFCASSPRRTGDYEQYFGPGTRLTVT.